Sequencing of this T cell receptor (beta chain) was carried out in a study of blood T cells in healthy people across ages. General study results and limits: Getting older went along with TCR beta diversity per million T cells dropping roughly linearly.

In this sample, this clonotype turned up many times. The target antigen is unknown. Through a sample-barcoded 5' primer and a J-beta primer mix, a second PCR was run for 7 to 11 cycles. TCRdb reprocessed the 5' RACE reads with MiXCR, giving one entry per CDR3 protein. The sample has nearly 1 million distinct CDR3 sequences; 45% to 60% are singletons. Isolated per sample were at least 7 million PBMCs. The CDR3 sequence is 15 residues long. V shed 1 base and J 7 bases; nucleotides not matched to a gene: 9. Germline CDR1 reads MGHRA; CDR2 reads YSYEKL. What was sequenced was blood. The gene calls are TRBV4-1 and TRBJ2-7; 8 nucleotides agree with TRBD1. The sequence came from a woman aged 55-69 years in good health. CDR3 coding DNA: TGCGCCAGCAGCCAAGCCCCGGGACAGGCCTGGGAGCAGTACTTC. As protein: CASSQAPGQAWEQYF.